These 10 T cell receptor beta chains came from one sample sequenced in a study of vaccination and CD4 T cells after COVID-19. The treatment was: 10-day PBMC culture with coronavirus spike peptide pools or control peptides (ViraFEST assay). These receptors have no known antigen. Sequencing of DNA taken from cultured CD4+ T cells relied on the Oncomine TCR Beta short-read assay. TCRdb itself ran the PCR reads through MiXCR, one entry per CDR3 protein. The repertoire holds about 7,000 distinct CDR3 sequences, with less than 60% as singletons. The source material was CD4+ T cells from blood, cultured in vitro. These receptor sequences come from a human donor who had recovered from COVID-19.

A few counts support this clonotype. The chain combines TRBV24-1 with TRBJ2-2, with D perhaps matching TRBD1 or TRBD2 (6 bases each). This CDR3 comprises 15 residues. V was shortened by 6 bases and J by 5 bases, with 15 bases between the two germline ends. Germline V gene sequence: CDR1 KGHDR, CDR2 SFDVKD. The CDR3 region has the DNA TGTGCCACCAGTCGGGGGCAGGGTTATACCGGGGAGCTGTTTTTT. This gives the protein CATSRGQGYTGELFF.

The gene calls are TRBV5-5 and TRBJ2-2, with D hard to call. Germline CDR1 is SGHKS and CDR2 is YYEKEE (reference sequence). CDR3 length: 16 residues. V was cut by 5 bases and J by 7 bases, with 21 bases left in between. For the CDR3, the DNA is TGTGCCAGCAGGGCCTGGGCCTCGAGAGGTGGCGGGGAGCTGTTTTTT. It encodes CASRAWASRGGGELFF.

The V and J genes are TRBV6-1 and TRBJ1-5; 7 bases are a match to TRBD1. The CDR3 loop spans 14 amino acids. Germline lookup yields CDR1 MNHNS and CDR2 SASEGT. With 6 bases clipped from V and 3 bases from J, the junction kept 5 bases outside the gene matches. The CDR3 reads CASSLDRVNQPQHF. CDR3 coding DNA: TGTGCCAGCAGCCTAGACAGGGTCAATCAGCCCCAGCATTTT.

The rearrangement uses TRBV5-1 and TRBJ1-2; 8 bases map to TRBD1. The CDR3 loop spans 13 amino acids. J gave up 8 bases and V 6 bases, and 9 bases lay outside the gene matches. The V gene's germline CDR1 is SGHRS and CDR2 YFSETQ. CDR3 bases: TGCGCCAGCAAGATGGGACAGGTTGGGGGCTACACCTTC. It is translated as CASKMGQVGGYTF.

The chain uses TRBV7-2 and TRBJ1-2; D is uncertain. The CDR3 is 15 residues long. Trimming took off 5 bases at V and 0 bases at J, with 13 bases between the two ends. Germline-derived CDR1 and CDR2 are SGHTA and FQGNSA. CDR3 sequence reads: CASSQFTGANYGYTF. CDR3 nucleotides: TGTGCCAGCAGCCAGTTCACCGGAGCTAACTATGGCTACACCTTC.

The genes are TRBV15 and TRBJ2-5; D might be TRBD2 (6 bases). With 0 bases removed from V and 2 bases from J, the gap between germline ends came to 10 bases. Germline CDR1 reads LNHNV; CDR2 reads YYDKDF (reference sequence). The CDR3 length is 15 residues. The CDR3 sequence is CATSREPGLQETQYF. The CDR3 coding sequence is TGTGCCACCAGCAGAGAACCGGGACTTCAAGAGACCCAGTACTTC.

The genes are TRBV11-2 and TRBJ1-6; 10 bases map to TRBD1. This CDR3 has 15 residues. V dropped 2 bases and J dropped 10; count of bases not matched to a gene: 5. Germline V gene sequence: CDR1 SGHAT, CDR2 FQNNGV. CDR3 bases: TGTGCCAGCAGCTTATGGGGGGACAGGGGATCACCCCTCCACTTT. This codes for CASSLWGDRGSPLHF.

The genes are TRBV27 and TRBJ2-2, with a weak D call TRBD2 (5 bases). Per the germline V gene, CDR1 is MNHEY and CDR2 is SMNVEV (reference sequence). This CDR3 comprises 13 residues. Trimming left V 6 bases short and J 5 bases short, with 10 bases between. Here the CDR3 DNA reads TGTGCCAGCAGCCTTTCGGGGACCGGGGAGCTGTTTTTT. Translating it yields CASSLSGTGELFF.

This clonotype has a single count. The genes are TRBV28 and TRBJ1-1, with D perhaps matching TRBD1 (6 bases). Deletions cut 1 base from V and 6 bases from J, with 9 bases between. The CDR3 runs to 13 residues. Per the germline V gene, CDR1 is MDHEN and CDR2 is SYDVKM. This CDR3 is CASSLSGAAEAFF. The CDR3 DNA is TGTGCCAGCAGTTTATCAGGGGCTGCTGAAGCTTTCTTT.

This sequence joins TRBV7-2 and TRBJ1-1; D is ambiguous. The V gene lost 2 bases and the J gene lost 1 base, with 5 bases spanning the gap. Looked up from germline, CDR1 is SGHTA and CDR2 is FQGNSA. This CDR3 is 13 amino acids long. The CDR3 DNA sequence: TGTGCCAGCAGCTTACAGAGGAACACTGAAGCTTTCTTT. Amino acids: CASSLQRNTEAFF.